This T cell receptor (beta chain) came from a study of blood T cell repertoires in COVID-19. Turning to the study itself: Samples representing acute and convalescent COVID-19 were sourced from the United States, Italy and Spain. In each case, the material was cDNA or gDNA derived from T cells, B-cell-depleted T cells, or PBMCs.

Authors' methods: The authors estimated nucleated cell counts from reference gene primer amplification. The method was immunoSEQ multiplex PCR; TCRdb's version includes in-frame clones alone and lacks a portion of them. The V and J calls and clone size come from that table; D and trimming were worked out from the DNA. This sample carries 160,000 or so clones, 70% to 90% of them seen once, and the ten largest clones take around 5.4%. CDR3 length: 15 amino acids. Germline V gene sequence: CDR1 SGHTA, CDR2 FQGNSA. Between the trimmed V and J ends, which lost 3 bases and 2 bases, there was a span of 11 bases. The Seattle patients joined while their infection was active and were tracked longitudinally afterward.

The specimen was peripheral blood. The TCR sequence derives from a woman aged 45-65 years with COVID-19, enrolled during active disease. The chain joins TRBV7-2 to TRBJ1-5; maybe TRBD1 (6 bases). CDR3 protein: CASSFAPGGNQPQHF. The CDR3 DNA sequence: TGTGCCAGCAGCTTCGCGCCAGGGGGCAATCAGCCCCAGCATTTT.